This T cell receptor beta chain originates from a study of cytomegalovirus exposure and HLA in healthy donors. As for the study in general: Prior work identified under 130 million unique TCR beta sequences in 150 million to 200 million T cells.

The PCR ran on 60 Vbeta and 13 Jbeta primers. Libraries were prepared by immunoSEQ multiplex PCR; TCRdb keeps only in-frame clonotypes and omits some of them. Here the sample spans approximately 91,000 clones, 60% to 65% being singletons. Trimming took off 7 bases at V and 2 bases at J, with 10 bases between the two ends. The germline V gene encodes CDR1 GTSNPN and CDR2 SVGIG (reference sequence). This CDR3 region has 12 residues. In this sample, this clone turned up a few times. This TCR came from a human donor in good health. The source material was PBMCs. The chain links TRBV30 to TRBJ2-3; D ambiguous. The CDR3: CASTISTDTQYF. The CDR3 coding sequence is TGTGCCTCCACTATTTCCACAGATACGCAGTATTTT.